In its sample, the clone carrying this T cell receptor (beta chain) was seen many times. With duration under 3 months, ophthalmopathy was active: Clinical Activity Score at least 3, NOSPECS at least 4. The authors took PBMCs from roughly 9.3 ml fresh peripheral blood. There were TCR beta CDR3 regions amplified from RNA transcripts. Researchers ran a first-round RT-PCR on the TCR CDR3 using the HTBI primer set. A single record per CDR3 protein comes from TCRdb applying MiXCR to the multiplex PCR reads. The repertoire has 490,000 or so distinct CDR3 sequences, about 22% of them found once; the top ten carry about 49%. This record belongs to a study of T cells in Graves' hyperthyroidism and ophthalmopathy. The V gene lost 11 bases and the J gene lost 0 bases, with 13 bases spanning the gap. Germline V gene sequence: CDR1 SNHLY, CDR2 FYNNEI. This CDR3 has 13 residues.

The rearrangement links TRBV2 to TRBJ1-1; a weak D match, TRBD1 (5 bases). Material for sequencing was blood. This clonotype was sampled from a woman in her sixties or seventies with Graves' ophthalmopathy. CDR3 DNA sequence: TGTGCCGGGGGAAGGGAGGTGAACACTGAAGCTTTCTTT. It is translated as CAGGREVNTEAFF.